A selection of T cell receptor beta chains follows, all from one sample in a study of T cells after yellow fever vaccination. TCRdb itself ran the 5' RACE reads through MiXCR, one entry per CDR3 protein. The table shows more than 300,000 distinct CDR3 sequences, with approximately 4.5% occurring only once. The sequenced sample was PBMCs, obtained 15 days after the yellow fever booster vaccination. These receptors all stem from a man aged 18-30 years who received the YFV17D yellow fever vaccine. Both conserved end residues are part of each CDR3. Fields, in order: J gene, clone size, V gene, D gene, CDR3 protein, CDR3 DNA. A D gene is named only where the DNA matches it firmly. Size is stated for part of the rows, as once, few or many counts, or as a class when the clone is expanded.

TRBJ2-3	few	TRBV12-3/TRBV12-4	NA	CASSLRSLDTQYF	TGTGCCAGCAGTTTGCGAAGCTTGGATACGCAGTATTTT
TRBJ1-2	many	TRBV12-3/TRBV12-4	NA	CASSLDRGKNGYTF	TGTGCCAGCAGTTTAGATCGGGGGAAAAATGGCTACACCTTC
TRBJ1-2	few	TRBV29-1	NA	CSTLGGYGYTF	TGCAGCACATTGGGAGGCTATGGCTACACCTTC
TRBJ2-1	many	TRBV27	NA	CASSLQAISSYNEQFF	TGTGCCAGCAGTTTACAGGCGATCTCCTCCTACAATGAGCAGTTCTTC
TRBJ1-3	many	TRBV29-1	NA	CSVEESGSGNTIYF	TGCAGCGTTGAAGAGTCGGGTTCTGGAAACACCATATATTTT
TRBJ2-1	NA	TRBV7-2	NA	CASSFIGVGQFF	TGTGCCAGCAGCTTCATAGGGGTTGGTCAGTTCTTC
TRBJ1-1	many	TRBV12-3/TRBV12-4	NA	CASSPKLGSTEAFF	TGTGCCAGCAGTCCGAAATTGGGGTCCACTGAAGCTTTCTTT
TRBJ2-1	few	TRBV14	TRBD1	CASSRQGPDNEQFF	TGTGCCAGCAGCCGACAGGGGCCCGACAATGAGCAGTTCTTC
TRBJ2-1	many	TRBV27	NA	CASSLWDPGASEQFF	TGTGCCAGCAGTTTATGGGATCCCGGGGCCTCTGAGCAGTTCTTC
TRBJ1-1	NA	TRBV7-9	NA	CALARGTEAFF	TGTGCCCTGGCGCGGGGCACTGAAGCTTTCTTT
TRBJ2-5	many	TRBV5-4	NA	CASSLAGATETQYF	TGTGCCAGCAGCTTGGCAGGGGCGACGGAGACCCAGTACTTC
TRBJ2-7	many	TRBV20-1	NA	CSAPNRDGADEQYF	TGCAGTGCCCCCAACAGGGACGGTGCCGACGAGCAGTACTTC
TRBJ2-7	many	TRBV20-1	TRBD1	CSARGQTYEQYF	TGCAGTGCCAGGGGACAGACCTACGAGCAGTACTTC
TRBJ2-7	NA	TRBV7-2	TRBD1	CASSLARDRGSYEQYF	TGTGCCAGCAGCTTAGCCCGGGACAGGGGCTCCTACGAGCAGTACTTC
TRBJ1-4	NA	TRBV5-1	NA	CASSFRTGGTNEKLFF	TGCGCCAGCAGCTTCCGTACCGGGGGAACTAATGAAAAACTGTTTTTT
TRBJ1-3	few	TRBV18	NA	CASSPGEGRSGNTIYF	TGTGCCAGCTCACCAGGGGAGGGACGCTCTGGAAACACCATATATTTT
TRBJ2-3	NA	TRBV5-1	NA	CASSLLTGTDTQYF	TGCGCCAGCAGCTTGCTCACAGGCACAGATACGCAGTATTTT
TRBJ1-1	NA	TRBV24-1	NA	CATSVGAEAFF	TGTGCCACCAGTGTGGGGGCTGAAGCTTTCTTT
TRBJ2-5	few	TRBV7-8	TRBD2	CASSLQAGGDLFQETQYF	TGTGCCAGCAGCTTACAAGCGGGGGGCGATCTTTTCCAAGAGACCCAGTACTTC
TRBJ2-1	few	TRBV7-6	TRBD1	CASSQGQGAKEQFF	TGTGCCAGCAGCCAAGGACAGGGGGCGAAGGAGCAGTTCTTC
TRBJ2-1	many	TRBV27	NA	CASSRGSAEQFF	TGTGCCAGCAGTCGCGGGTCGGCTGAGCAGTTCTTC
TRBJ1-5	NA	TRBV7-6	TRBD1	CASSLTGRDRSQPQHF	TGTGCCAGCAGCTTAACGGGGAGGGACAGGTCCCAGCCCCAGCATTTT
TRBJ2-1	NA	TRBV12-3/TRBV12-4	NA	CASSLGASEQFF	TGTGCCAGCAGTTTGGGGGCGTCCGAGCAGTTCTTC
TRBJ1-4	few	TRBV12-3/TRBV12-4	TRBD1	CASSQEQGATNEKLFF	TGTGCCAGCAGTCAGGAACAGGGGGCAACTAATGAAAAACTGTTTTTT
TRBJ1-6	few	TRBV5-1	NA	CASSSSHNRNSPLHF	TGCGCCAGCAGCTCTAGTCACAACCGGAATTCACCCCTCCACTTT